This record covers a single T cell receptor (beta chain). Germline V gene sequence: CDR1 SEHNR, CDR2 FQNEAQ (reference sequence). Trimming left V 6 bases short and J 8 bases short, with 11 bases between. This CDR3 contains 12 residues. The entry originates in a study of blood T cell repertoires in COVID-19. Turning to the study itself: The samples span acute and convalescent COVID-19 from the United States, Italy and Spain. Nucleic acid was either cDNA or gDNA, and it came from T cells, B-cell-depleted T cells, or PBMCs.

Per the study methods: Researchers report that nucleated cell counts were estimated from reference gene primer amplification. TCRdb's copy holds only in-frame clones and misses some; the assay was immunoSEQ multiplex PCR. That table gives V, J and clone size, and the DNA gave D and trimming. The sample lists 300,000 or so clones; around 85% were seen once. The sequence came from a woman aged 50 to 60 with active or convalescent COVID-19. What was sequenced was peripheral blood. This chain joins TRBV7-9 and TRBJ2-1, with a possible D match to TRBD2 (6 bases). CDR3 region: CASRASVHEQFF. In nucleotides, the CDR3 is TGTGCCAGCAGGGCTAGCGTCCATGAGCAGTTCTTC.